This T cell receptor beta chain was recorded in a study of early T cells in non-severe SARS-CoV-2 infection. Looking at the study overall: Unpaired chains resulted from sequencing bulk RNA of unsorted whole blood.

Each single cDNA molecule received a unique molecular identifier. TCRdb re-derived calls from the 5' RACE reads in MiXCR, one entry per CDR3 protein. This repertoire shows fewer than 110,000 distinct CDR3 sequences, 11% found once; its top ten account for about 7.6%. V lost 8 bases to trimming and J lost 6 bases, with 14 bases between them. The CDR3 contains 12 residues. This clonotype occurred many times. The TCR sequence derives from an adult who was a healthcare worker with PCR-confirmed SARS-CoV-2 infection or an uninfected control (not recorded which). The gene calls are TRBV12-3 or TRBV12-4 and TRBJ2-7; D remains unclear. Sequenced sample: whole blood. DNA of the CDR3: TGTGCCAGCGCACCCAGAAGGATCGAGCAGTACTTC. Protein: CASAPRRIEQYF.